This TCR beta chain was documented in a study of identical twins. V shed 5 bases and J shed 1 base, with 17 bases lying between them. Per the germline V gene, CDR1 is SGHTA and CDR2 is FQGNSA. The CDR3 sequence is 16 residues long. cDNA carried unique molecular identifiers, and a universal primer site was added by template switching. One entry per CDR3 protein, called by TCRdb with MiXCR from the 5' RACE reads. Altogether roughly 150,000 distinct CDR3 sequences are present, roughly 3.5% being singletons, with the ten largest covering 8.1%. Study outcomes and limitations: Twin-shared out-of-frame alpha sequences were enriched for low generation probability. Fewer insertions marked abundant cord blood beta clonotypes; young adult naive trended weakly, memory not at all. Modeled out-of-frame TCR alpha sharing in monozygotic twins fell below observed levels.

The sample holds many counts of this clonotype. No antigen is known for it. This TCR derives from a man between 18 and 29 years old in good health. Material: memory T cells sorted from blood. The chain carries TRBV7-2 and TRBJ2-5, with D perhaps TRBD1 (6 bases). The CDR3 coding sequence is TGTGCCAGCAGCCCCCGGACAGATACTCTCCAAGAGACCCAGTACTTC. Protein product: CASSPRTDTLQETQYF.